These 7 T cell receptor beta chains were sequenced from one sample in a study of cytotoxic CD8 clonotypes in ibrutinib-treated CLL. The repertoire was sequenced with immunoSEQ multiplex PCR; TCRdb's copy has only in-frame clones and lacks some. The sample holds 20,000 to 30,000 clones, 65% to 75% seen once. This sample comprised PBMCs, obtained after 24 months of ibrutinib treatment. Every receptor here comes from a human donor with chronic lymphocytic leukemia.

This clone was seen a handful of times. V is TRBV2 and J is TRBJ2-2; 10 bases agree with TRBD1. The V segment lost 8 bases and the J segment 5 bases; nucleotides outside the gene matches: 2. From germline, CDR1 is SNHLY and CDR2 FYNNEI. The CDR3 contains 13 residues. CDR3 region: CASPGQGTGELFF. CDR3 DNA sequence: TGTGCCAGCCCGGGACAGGGGACCGGGGAGCTGTTTTTT.

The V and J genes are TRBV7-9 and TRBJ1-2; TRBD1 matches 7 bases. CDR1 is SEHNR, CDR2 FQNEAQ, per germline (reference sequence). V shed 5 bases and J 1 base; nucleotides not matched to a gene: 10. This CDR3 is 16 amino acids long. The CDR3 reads CASSKSGTADNYGYTF. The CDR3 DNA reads TGTGCCAGCAGCAAATCCGGGACAGCCGATAACTATGGCTACACCTTC.

Written as DNA, the CDR3 is TGTGCCAGCAGCCAAGACAGGGTGTCGGGCGAAAAACTGTTTTTT. Its translation: CASSQDRVSGEKLFF. This chain uses TRBV7-9 with TRBJ1-4; 7 positions agree with TRBD1. V shed 5 bases and J 8 bases; nucleotides not matched to a gene: 11. The germline CDR1 and CDR2 sequences are SEHNR and FQNEAQ (reference sequence). The CDR3 spans 15 residues.

The DNA of the CDR3 is TGTGCCAGCAGCTTAGTTCTTTCTGCGTACGAGCAGTACTTC. This translates into CASSLVLSAYEQYF. This sequence joins TRBV11-2 and TRBJ2-7; no definite D call. The V gene's germline CDR1 is SGHAT and CDR2 FQNNGV. The length of the CDR3 is 14 residues. The germline V and J ends were trimmed by 1 base and 4 bases, with 11 bases remaining between them.

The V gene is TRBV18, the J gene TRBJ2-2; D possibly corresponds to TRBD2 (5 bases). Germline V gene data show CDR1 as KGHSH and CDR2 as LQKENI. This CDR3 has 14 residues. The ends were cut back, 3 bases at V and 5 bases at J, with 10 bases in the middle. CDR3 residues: CASSPVRETGELFF. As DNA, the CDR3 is TGTGCCAGCTCACCCGTCCGGGAAACCGGGGAGCTGTTTTTT.

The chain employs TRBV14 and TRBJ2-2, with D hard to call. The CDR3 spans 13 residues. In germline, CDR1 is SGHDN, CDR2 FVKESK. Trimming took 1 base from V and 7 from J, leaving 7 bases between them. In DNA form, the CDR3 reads TGTGCCAGCAGCCAAGCGGGTATCGGGGAGCTGTTTTTT. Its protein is CASSQAGIGELFF. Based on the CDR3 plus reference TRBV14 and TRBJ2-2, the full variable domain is EAGVTQFPSHSVIEKGQTVTLRCDPISGHDNLYWYRRVMGKEIKFLLHFVKESKQDESGMPNNRFLAERTGGTYSTLKVQPAELEDSGVYFCASSQAGIGELFFGEGSRLTVL.

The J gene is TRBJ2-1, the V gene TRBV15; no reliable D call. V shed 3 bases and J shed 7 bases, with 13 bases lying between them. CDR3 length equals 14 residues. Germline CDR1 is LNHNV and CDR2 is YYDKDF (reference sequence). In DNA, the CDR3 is TGTGCCACCAGCAGTATACCAGGCCCGAATGAGCAGTTCTTC. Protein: CATSSIPGPNEQFF.